This T cell receptor beta chain is drawn from a study of blood T cell repertoires in COVID-19. Overall study context: Some COVID-19 samples were acute and others convalescent; all came from the United States, Italy and Spain.

Method: immunoSEQ multiplex PCR; TCRdb's copy keeps in-frame clones and lacks some. The sample lists roughly 48,000 clones, approximately 95% occurring once. This CDR3 contains 11 residues. V was trimmed by 8 bases and J by 2 bases, leaving 9 bases between them. Germline V lookup: CDR1 GTSNPN, CDR2 SVGIG (reference sequence). Seattle patient enrollment occurred during active infection, with longitudinal follow-up thereafter. The sequence was obtained from a man aged 55 to 70 with COVID-19, enrolled during active disease. The sequenced sample consisted of peripheral blood. The chain has TRBV30 and TRBJ1-1; D remains ambiguous. For the CDR3, the DNA is TGTGCCGGAGGGCAAAACACTGAAGCTTTCTTT. Translation: CAGGQNTEAFF. Complete variable domain (other parts from reference TRBV30 and TRBJ1-1): SQTIHQWPATLVQPVGSPLSLECTVEGTSNPNLYWYRQAAGRGLQLLFYSVGIGQISSEVPQNLSASRPQDRQFILSSKKLLLSDSGFYLCAGGQNTEAFFGQGTRLTVV.